This T cell receptor beta chain was identified in a study of CD8+ T cells in alopecia areata (dated by TCRdb to 2017 to 2018). With regard to the full study: Treated patients were enrolled in an open-label pilot trial of oral tofacitinib, 5 to 10 mg twice daily, for moderate-to-severe alopecia areata. Patients stayed on tofacitinib for 6 to 18 months and then had 6 months of follow-up off drug so that delayed response and recurrence could be assessed. High-throughput TCRbeta sequencing was used to examine T cell clonal expansion in alopecia areata in both the C3H/HeJ mouse model and human patients. In humans, TCRbeta sequencing was performed on scalp tissue and on sorted CD4+ and CD8+ peripheral blood T cells from healthy controls and from patients with patchy or totalis/universalis alopecia areata. Patients on tofacitinib were biopsied at baseline and after 4 and 24 weeks of treatment, and several of the patients also had a later scalp biopsy. Clonality in the scalp was compared among normal scalp (n=4), patchy alopecia areata scalp (n=8), and alopecia totalis/universalis scalp (n=8). RNA was extracted with the PAXgene miRNA kit for fixed scalp, the miRNeasy kit for PBMCs, and the RNeasy kit for mouse skin. TCRbeta CDR3 regions were amplified by immunoSEQ multiplex PCR using 35 Vbeta forward and 13 Jbeta reverse primers. Here is what the overall study found, with its caveats: TCR sequences shared between patients were less clear than in mice, possibly partly because of HLA diversity in the patient population. Resident alphabeta T cells in normal human skin are also sequenced, complicating scalp TCR repertoire analysis, unlike mouse skin dominated by gammadelta T cells. Compared with normal scalp, lesional scalp had higher clonality and more expanded CD8+ clones, particularly in alopecia totalis/universalis, a pattern that suggests antigenic drive.

Libraries were built with the immunoSEQ multiplex PCR assay. For TCR sequencing, RNA was extracted from every sample and reverse transcribed into cDNA to serve as template. SuperScript III was used to make first-strand cDNA, primed with a 2:1 mix of oligo-dT and random hexamers. A synthetic immune receptor repertoire was used to gauge amplification bias, and whatever bias remained was removed computationally. The study's own analysis went as follows. Raw reads were preprocessed to remove errors, and CDR3 was defined according to IMGT conventions as the region from the conserved cysteine to phenylalanine. Clonality was computed as 1 minus the Shannon entropy, with the entropy normalized by log2 of the number of productive unique TCRs. CD4 or CD8 identity of scalp clones was inferred by cross-referencing scalp TCRbeta sequences with sorted blood CD4 and CD8 repertoires. Not all clones reach the TCRdb copy of this immuneACCESS table, which keeps in-frame sequences only. Checked studies attribute under half of the gap to unresolved V genes and leave the rest unexplained. V and J calls and clone size are given by that table; D and trimming were obtained from the DNA. The sample includes 100,000 to 150,000 clones, with around 60% observed a single time. Of the sample, less than 5.5% falls within the top ten clones.

Notes on this clone: The antigen it recognizes is unknown. Base quality data are lacking; no much larger clone is found one base away.

Taken with the paper, the label for time point translates to: baseline before oral tofacitinib. Peripheral blood and lesional scalp punch biopsies were obtained from patients with alopecia areata. PBMCs were isolated by density centrifugation and stained for CD3, CD4 and CD8, and CD4+ and CD8+ T cells were sorted on a FACSAria. This material consisted of CD4+ T cells sorted from blood, taken at week 0. The sequence derives from a human donor with alopecia areata.

The CDR3 has the sequence CASSLARGYTDTQYF. Read as DNA, the sequence is TGCGCCAGCAGCTTGGCCCGGGGTTACACAGATACGCAGTATTTT. The chain employs TRBV5-1 and TRBJ2-3; the D gene is possibly TRBD2, with 5 bases matching. The junction shows trimming of 0 bases on V and 2 bases on J, plus 10 bases between the germline ends. Looking up the germline V gene yields CDR1 SGHRS and CDR2 YFSETQ. The CDR3 runs 15 amino acids, cysteine and phenylalanine included. This entry keeps only the CDR3 DNA: 45 bases, framed from base 1.